The following is a T cell receptor (beta chain) sequence with its context. The assay was immunoSEQ multiplex PCR, and TCRdb's table has in-frame clones only and misses some. The data contain around 90,000 clones, around nine tenths of them seen just once; the ten biggest clones take up around 21%. Deletions cut 4 bases from V and 12 bases from J, with 20 bases between. This CDR3 is 14 amino acids long. Germline V gene data show CDR1 as SGHRS and CDR2 as YFSETQ. This sample was taken from a study of control samples from healthy donors and cancer patients. Sequencing used blood. This clonotype originated in a man in his thirties or forties in good health. The V call is TRBV5-1, the J call TRBJ2-1; D may be TRBD1 or TRBD2 (5 bases each). CDR3 residues: CASSGTAPRVGQFF. The CDR3 region has the DNA TGCGCCAGCAGCGGGACGGCCCCTAGAGTCGGGCAGTTCTTC.